This T cell receptor (beta chain) was observed in a study of chemoradiotherapy in HPV16-positive cancers. Study-level results: In HPV16-positive patients, HPV-responsive T-cell expansion tracked better recurrence-free survival.

Over chemoradiotherapy, repertoires were sampled more than once. Note on this clone: Its antigen is unknown.

Method: immunoSEQ multiplex PCR; TCRdb's copy keeps in-frame clones and lacks some. Among about 20,000 clones listed, approximately 80% were seen once. Germline CDR1 reads SGHRS; CDR2 reads YFSETQ. With V trimmed by 4 bases and J by 8 bases, 12 bases remained unmatched. This CDR3 has 16 amino acids. The input for sequencing was blood, taken from a patient who underwent chemoradiotherapy. J is TRBJ1-4 and V is TRBV5-1, with 9 bases identical to TRBD1. This TCR was sampled from a human donor with HPV-associated anogenital cancer. The CDR3 DNA reads as TGCGCCAGCAGCGCGCAACCGGGACAGGGTGGCGAAAAACTGTTTTTT. Amino acid sequence: CASSAQPGQGGEKLFF.